The clone carrying this TCR beta chain was seen a few times. Its antigen is not known. Barcoded TCR alpha and TCR beta cDNA libraries with UMIs came from 5'RACE using constant-segment primers. TCRdb itself ran the 5' RACE reads through MiXCR, one entry per CDR3 protein. The sample lists fewer than 50,000 distinct CDR3 sequences; about 7.3% were seen once. This entry is derived from a study of T-cell memory formation after mild COVID-19. Regarding the study as a whole: Some clones that responded turned up in pre-infection memory, which suggests that cross-reactive memory joined in.

Germline V gene data show CDR1 as SGHAT and CDR2 as FQNNGV. The CDR3 runs to 14 residues. Trimming removed 5 bases from V and 2 bases from J, with 10 bases in between. The clonotype was recovered from a man aged 18 to 29 who had mild COVID-19 (a few samples of this study predate the infection). Cell type and time point are not known. Sequenced: PBMCs or a T cell subset sorted from them (not recorded which). The chain joins TRBV11-2 to TRBJ2-1, with D unclear. The CDR3 protein is CASSPRPTYNEQFF. In DNA, the CDR3 is TGTGCCAGCAGCCCTCGTCCGACCTACAATGAGCAGTTCTTC.